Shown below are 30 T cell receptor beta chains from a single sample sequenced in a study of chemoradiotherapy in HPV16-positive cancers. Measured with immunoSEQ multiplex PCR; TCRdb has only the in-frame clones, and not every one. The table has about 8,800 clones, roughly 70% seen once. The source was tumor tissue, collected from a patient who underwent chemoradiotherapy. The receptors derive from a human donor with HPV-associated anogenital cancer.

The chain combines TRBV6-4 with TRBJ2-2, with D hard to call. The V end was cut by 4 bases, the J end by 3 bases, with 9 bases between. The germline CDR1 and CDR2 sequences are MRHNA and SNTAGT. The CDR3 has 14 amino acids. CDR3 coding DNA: TGTGCCAGCAGTGGAAATATAGACACCGGGGAGCTGTTTTTT. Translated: CASSGNIDTGELFF.

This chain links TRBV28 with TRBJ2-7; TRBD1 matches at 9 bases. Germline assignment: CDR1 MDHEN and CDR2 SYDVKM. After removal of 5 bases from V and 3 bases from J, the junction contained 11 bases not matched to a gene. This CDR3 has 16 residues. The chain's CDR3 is CASSTHRDRVIYEQYF. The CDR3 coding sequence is TGTGCCAGCAGTACCCACCGGGACAGGGTGATCTACGAGCAGTACTTC.

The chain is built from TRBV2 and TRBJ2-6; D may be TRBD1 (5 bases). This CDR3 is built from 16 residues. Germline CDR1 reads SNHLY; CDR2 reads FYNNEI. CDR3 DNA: TGTGCGGGAAAGGGGCAGCCAGGGTCCGGGGCCAACGTCCTGACTTTC. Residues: CAGKGQPGSGANVLTF.

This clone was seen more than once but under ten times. The CDR3 nucleotides are TGTGCCAGCAGTGGATCCCCGAACACTGAAGCTTTCTTT. This translates into CASSGSPNTEAFF. J is TRBJ1-1 and V is TRBV2; no clear D gene. Per germline, CDR1 SNHLY and CDR2 FYNNEI. V dropped 4 bases and J dropped 1 base, with 7 bases sitting between them. The CDR3 consists of 13 residues.

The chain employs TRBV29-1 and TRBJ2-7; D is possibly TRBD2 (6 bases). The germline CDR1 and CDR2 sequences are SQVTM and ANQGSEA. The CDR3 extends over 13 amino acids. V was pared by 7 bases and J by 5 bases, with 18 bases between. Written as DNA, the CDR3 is TGCAGCGGGAGGGAGACAGAAGGACACGAGCAGTACTTC. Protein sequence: CSGRETEGHEQYF.

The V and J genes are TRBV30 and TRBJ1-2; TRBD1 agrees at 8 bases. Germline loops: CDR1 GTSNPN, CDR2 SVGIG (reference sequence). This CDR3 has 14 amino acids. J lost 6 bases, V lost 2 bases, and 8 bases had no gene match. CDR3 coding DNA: TGTGCCTGGAGTACCGCGACAGGGGACAATGGCTACACCTTC. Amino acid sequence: CAWSTATGDNGYTF.

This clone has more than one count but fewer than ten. The CDR3 bases are TGTGCCATCAGTGAGCCGGGGGCCTGGGAGACCCAGTACTTC. Translation gives CAISEPGAWETQYF. This rearrangement joins TRBV10-3 to TRBJ2-5; D is perhaps TRBD1 or TRBD2 (6 bases each). Germline V CDR1 and CDR2: ENHRY, SYGVKD. The CDR3 totals 14 residues. Trimming took off 2 bases at V and 5 bases at J, with 12 bases between the two ends.

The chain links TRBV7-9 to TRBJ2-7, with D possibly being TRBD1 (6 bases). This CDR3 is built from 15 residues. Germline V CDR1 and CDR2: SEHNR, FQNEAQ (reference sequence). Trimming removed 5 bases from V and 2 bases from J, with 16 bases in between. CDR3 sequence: CASSKDSRLTYEQYF. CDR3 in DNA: TGTGCCAGCAGCAAGGACAGCCGCCTTACCTACGAGCAGTACTTC.

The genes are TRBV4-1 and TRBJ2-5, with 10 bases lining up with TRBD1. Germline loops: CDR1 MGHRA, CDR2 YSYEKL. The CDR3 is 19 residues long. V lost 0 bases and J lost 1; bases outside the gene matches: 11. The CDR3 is CASSQEGTGARAGQETQYF. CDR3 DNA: TGCGCCAGCAGCCAAGAAGGGACAGGGGCCCGGGCGGGCCAAGAGACCCAGTACTTC.

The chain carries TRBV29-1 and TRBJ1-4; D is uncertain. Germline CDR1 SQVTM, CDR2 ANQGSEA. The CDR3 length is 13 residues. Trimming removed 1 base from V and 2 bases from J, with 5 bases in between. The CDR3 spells CSVEGGTNEKLFF. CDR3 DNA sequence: TGCAGCGTTGAAGGTGGCACTAATGAAAAACTGTTTTTT.

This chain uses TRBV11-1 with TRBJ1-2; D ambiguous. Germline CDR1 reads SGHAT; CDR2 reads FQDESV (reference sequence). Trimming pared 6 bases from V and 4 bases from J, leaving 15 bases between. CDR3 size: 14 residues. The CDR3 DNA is TGTGCCAGCAGTGGAGGAAGCTCGTCCTATGGCTACACCTTC. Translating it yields CASSGGSSSYGYTF.

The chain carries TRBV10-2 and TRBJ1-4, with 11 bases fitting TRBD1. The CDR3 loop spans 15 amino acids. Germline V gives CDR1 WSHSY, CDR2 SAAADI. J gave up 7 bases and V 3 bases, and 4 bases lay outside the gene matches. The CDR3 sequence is CASSDSGTGGEKLFF. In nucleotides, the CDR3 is TGCGCCAGCAGTGACTCCGGGACAGGGGGTGAAAAACTGTTTTTT.

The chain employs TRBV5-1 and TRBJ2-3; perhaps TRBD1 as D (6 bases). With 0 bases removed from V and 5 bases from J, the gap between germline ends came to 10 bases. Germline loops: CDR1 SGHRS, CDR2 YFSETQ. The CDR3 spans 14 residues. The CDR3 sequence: CASSLAQGRDTQYF. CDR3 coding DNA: TGCGCCAGCAGCTTGGCACAGGGACGAGATACGCAGTATTTT.

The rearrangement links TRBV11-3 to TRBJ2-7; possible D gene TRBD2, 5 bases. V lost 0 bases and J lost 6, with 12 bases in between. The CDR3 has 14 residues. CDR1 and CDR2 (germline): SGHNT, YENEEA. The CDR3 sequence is CASSLDSGWREQYF. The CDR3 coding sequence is TGTGCCAGCAGCTTAGATTCGGGGTGGCGCGAGCAGTACTTC.

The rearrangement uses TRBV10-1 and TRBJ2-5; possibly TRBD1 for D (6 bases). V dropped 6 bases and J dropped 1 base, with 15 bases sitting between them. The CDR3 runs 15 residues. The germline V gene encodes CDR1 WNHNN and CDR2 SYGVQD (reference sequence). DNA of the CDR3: TGCGCCAGCAGCCCACACAAGACAGGCCAAGAGACCCAGTACTTC. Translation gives CASSPHKTGQETQYF.

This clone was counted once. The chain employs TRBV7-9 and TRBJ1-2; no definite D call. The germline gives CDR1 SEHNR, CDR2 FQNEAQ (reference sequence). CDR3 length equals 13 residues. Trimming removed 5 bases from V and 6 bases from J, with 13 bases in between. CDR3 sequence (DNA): TGTGCCAGCAGCCAGGCAGTTTATAATGGCTACACCTTC. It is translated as CASSQAVYNGYTF.

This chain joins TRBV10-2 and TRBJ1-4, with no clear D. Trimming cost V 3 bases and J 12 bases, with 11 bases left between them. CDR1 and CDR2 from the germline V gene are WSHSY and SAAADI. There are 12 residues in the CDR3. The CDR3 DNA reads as TGCGCCAGCAGTGACGGGATCATGGAACTGTTTTTT. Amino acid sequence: CASSDGIMELFF.

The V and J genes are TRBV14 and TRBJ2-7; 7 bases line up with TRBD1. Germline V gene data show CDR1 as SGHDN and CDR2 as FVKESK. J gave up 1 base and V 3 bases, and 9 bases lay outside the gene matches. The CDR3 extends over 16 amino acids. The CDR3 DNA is TGTGCCAGCAGCCAGGGACCAAGGACAGGTTCCTACGAGCAGTACTTC. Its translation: CASSQGPRTGSYEQYF.

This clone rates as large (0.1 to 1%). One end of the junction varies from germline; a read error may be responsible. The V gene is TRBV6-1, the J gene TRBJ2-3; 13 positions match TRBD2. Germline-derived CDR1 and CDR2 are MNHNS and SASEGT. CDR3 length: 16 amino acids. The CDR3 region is CASSEGTSGDTDTQYF. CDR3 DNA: TGTGCCAGCAGCGAAGGGACTAGCGGGGACACAGATACGCAGTATTTT.

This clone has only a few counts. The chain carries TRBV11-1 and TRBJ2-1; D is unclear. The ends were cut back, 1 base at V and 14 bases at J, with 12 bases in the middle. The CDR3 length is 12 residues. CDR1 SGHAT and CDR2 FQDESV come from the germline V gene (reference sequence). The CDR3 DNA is TGTGCCAGCAGCTTAGATACGACGGAGAAGTTCTTC. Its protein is CASSLDTTEKFF.

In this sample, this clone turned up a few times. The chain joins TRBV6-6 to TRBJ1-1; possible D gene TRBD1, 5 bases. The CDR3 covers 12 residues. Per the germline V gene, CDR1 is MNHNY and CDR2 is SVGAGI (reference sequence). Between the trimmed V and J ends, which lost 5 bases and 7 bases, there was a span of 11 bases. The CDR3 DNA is TGTGCCAGCAGTCCTCGGGGGTTTGAAGCTTTCTTT. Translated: CASSPRGFEAFF.

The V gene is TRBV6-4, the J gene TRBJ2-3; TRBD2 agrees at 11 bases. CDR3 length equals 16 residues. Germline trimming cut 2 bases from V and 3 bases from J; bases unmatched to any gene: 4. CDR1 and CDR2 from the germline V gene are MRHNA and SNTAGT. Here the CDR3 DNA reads TGTGCCAGCAGTGACCCGACTAGCGGGAAGACAGATACGCAGTATTTT. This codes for CASSDPTSGKTDTQYF.

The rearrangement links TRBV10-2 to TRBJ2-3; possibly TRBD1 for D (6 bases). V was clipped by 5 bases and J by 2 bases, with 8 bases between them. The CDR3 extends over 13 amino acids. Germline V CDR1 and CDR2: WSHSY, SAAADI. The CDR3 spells CASSWGPTDTQYF. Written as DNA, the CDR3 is TGCGCCAGCAGTTGGGGGCCCACAGATACGCAGTATTTT.

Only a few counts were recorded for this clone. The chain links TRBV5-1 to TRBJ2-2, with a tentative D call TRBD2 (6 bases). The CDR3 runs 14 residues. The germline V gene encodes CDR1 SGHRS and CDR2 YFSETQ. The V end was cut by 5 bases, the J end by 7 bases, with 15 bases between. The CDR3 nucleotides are TGCGCCAGCAGTGCCGGGACTCAGGGCGGGGAGCTGTTTTTT. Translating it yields CASSAGTQGGELFF.

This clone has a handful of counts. CDR3 bases: TGTGCCAGCAGCTTGGCACAGGGATATTCTGAAAAACTGTTTTTT. Translated: CASSLAQGYSEKLFF. The chain employs TRBV7-9 and TRBJ1-4, with a possible D match to TRBD1 (6 bases). CDR3 length equals 15 residues. Trimming took off 3 bases at V and 7 bases at J, with 15 bases between the two ends. Germline-derived CDR1 and CDR2 are SEHNR and FQNEAQ (reference sequence).

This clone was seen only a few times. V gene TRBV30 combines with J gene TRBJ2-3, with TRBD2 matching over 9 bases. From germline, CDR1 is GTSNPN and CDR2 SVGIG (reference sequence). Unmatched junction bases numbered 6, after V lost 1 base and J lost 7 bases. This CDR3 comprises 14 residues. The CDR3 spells CAWSDDSGSHTQYF. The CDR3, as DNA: TGTGCCTGGAGTGATGATAGCGGGAGTCATACGCAGTATTTT.

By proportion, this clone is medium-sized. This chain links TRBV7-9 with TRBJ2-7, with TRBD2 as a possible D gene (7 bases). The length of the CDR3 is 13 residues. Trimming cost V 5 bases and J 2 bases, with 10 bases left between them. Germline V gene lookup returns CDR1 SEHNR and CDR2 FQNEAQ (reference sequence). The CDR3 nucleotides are TGTGCCAGCAGCGGGGGGGGCACCTACGAGCAGTACTTC. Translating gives CASSGGGTYEQYF.

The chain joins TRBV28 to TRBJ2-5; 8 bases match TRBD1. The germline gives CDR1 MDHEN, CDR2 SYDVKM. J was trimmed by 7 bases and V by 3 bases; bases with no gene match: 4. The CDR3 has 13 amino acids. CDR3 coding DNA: TGTGCCAGCAGTTTCGGCGACAGGGGGACCCAGTACTTC. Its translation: CASSFGDRGTQYF.

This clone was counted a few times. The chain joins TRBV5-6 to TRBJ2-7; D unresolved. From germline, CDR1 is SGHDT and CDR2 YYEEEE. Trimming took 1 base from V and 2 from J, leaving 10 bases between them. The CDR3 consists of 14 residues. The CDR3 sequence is CASSLIEAPYEQYF. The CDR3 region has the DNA TGTGCCAGCAGCTTGATCGAGGCCCCCTACGAGCAGTACTTC.

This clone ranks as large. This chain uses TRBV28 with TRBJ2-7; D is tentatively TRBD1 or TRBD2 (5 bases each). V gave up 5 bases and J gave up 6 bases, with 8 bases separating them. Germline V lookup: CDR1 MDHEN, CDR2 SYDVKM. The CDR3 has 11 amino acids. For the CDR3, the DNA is TGTGCCAGCAGTCATGGGGGCGAGCAGTACTTC. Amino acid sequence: CASSHGGEQYF.